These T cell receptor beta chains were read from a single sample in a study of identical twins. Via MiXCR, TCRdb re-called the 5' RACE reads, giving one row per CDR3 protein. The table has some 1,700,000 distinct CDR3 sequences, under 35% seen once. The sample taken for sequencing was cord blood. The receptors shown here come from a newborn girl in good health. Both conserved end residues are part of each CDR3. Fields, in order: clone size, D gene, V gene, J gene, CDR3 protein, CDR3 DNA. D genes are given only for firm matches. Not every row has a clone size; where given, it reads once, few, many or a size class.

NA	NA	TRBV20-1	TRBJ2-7	CSASDTVYEQYF	TGCAGTGCCTCGGACACGGTGTACGAGCAGTACTTC
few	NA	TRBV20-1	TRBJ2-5	CSASFRGSWQYF	TGCAGTGCTAGTTTCCGGGGGAGCTGGCAGTACTTC
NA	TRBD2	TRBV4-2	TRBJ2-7	CASSQVPGTSGRIYEQYF	TGTGCCAGCAGCCAAGTCCCTGGGACTAGCGGGAGGATCTACGAGCAGTACTTC
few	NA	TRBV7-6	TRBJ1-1	CASSLDAPTEAFF	TGTGCCAGCAGCTTAGACGCCCCCACTGAAGCTTTCTTT
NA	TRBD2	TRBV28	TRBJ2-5	CASSSPNGRGETQYF	TGTGCCAGCAGTTCCCCCAACGGGAGGGGAGAGACCCAGTACTTC
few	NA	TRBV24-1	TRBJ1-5	CATSDTRNQPQHF	TGTGCCACCAGTGACACCAGGAATCAGCCCCAGCATTTT
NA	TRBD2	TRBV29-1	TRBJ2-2	CSVRVELAGAGNTGELFF	TGCAGCGTTAGGGTGGAACTAGCGGGAGCTGGGAACACCGGGGAGCTGTTTTTT
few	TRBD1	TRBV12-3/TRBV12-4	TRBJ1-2	CASSPTGWGDANYGYTF	TGTGCCAGCAGTCCGACAGGGTGGGGGGACGCTAACTATGGCTACACCTTC
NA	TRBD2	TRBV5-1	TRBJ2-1	CASSLRRGGLYNEQFF	TGCGCCAGCAGCTTGAGGCGCGGGGGGTTATACAATGAGCAGTTCTTC
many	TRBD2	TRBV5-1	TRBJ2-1	CASSFGGGFLDNEQFF	TGCGCCAGCAGCTTTGGCGGGGGTTTCCTCGACAATGAGCAGTTCTTC
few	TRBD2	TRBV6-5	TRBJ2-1	CASSYSSGTSLCNEQFF	TGTGCCAGCAGTTACTCCTCCGGGACTAGCCTCTGCAATGAGCAGTTCTTC
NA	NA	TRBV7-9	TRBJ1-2	CASIIGDPSGNYGYTF	TGTGCCAGCATAATCGGGGACCCTTCGGGAAACTATGGCTACACCTTC
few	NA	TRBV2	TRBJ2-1	CASSEDGVTYNEQFF	TGTGCCAGCAGTGAAGACGGGGTAACCTACAATGAGCAGTTCTTC
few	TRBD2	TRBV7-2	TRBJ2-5	CASSLFTGLAGETQYF	TGTGCCAGCAGCTTATTTACGGGACTAGCGGGAGAGACCCAGTACTTC
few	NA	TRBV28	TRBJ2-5	CASSLGQRSSETQYF	TGTGCCAGCAGTTTAGGTCAGCGGAGTAGCGAGACCCAGTACTTC
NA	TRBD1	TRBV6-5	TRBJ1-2	CASRPGGSGYGYTF	TGTGCCAGCAGACCAGGGGGCTCCGGCTATGGCTACACCTTC
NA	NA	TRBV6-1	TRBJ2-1	CASSEAWGDEQFF	TGTGCCAGCAGTGAAGCGTGGGGCGATGAGCAGTTCTTC
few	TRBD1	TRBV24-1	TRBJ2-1	CATGDGQGNEQFF	TGTGCCACCGGTGATGGACAGGGCAATGAGCAGTTCTTC
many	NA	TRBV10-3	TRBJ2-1	CAISDPRVPHNEQFF	TGTGCCATCAGTGATCCGCGGGTACCCCACAATGAGCAGTTCTTC
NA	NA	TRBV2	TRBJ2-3	CASSEDRLGSTQYF	TGTGCCAGCAGTGAAGATAGGCTAGGGAGTACGCAGTATTTT
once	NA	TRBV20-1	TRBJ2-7	CSARNIRTLYNEQYF	TGCAGTGCTAGGAACATCAGAACCCTCTACAATGAGCAGTACTTC
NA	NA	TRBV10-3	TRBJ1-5	CAIQEGGNQPQHF	TGTGCCATCCAGGAGGGGGGCAATCAGCCCCAGCATTTT
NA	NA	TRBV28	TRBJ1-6	CASSLSGDSYNSPLHF	TGTGCCAGCAGTTTATCGGGCGACAGTTATAATTCACCCCTCCACTTT
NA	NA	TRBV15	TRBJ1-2	CATSRDSGSINYGYTF	TGTGCCACCAGCAGAGATTCAGGGTCGATCAACTATGGCTACACCTTC
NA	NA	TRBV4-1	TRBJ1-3	CASSQVDSRSGNTIYF	TGCGCCAGCAGCCAAGTGGACAGTCGCTCTGGAAACACCATATATTTT
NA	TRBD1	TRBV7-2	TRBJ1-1	CASSSGDRGAMNTEAFF	TGTGCCAGTAGCTCTGGCGACAGGGGTGCCATGAACACTGAAGCTTTCTTT
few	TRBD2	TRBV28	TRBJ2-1	CASTFNPGTSGILNYNEQFF	TGTGCCAGCACGTTTAACCCAGGGACTAGCGGAATCTTAAATTACAATGAGCAGTTCTTC
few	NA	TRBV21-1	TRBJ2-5	CASSKGATGAPHDQYF	TGTGCCAGCAGCAAAGGGGCGACAGGGGCCCCCCACGACCAGTACTTC
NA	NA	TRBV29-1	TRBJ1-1	CSVVGRTEAFF	TGCAGCGTTGTAGGGCGGACTGAAGCTTTCTTT
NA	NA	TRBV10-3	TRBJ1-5	CALSEYTLGSNQPQHF	TGTGCCCTCAGTGAGTACACTCTGGGAAGCAATCAGCCCCAGCATTTT
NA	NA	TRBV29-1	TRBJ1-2	CSVAGLYGYTF	TGCAGCGTTGCAGGGCTCTATGGCTACACCTTC
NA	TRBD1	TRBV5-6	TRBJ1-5	CASSRTGPDRGSNQPQHF	TGTGCCAGCAGCCGGACGGGCCCGGACAGGGGATCTAATCAGCCCCAGCATTTT
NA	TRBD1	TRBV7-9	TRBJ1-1	CASSPQEGTGLNTEAFF	TGTGCCAGCAGCCCGCAAGAGGGGACAGGGCTGAACACTGAAGCTTTCTTT